This T cell receptor (beta chain) was observed in a study of blood T cell repertoires in COVID-19. Study-level background: PBMCs, B-cell-depleted T cells, or T cells provided the cDNA or gDNA that made up the material.

CDR1 is MNHNS, CDR2 SASEGT, per germline. V was shortened by 1 base and J by 2 bases, with 18 bases between the two germline ends. The CDR3 has 18 residues. Per the authors' pipeline: From reference gene primer amplification, estimates of nucleated cell counts were derived. The protocol was immunoSEQ multiplex PCR, while the TCRdb copy is restricted to in-frame clones and leaves out a portion. V, J and clone size are taken as reported in that table, and D and trimming were inferred from the DNA itself. The sample has 130,000 to 150,000 clones, about 84% seen once. The V and J genes are TRBV6-1 and TRBJ2-1; D may be TRBD2 (6 bases). What was sequenced was peripheral blood. This TCR was sampled from a man aged 55-75 years with active or convalescent COVID-19. CDR3 coding DNA: TGTGCCAGCAGTGAAGGGGGCACAGCTCGGACTACCTACAATGAGCAGTTCTTC. Amino acid sequence: CASSEGGTARTTYNEQFF.